This entry lists 12 T cell receptor beta chains sequenced from one sample in a study of cytomegalovirus exposure and HLA in healthy donors. The PCR used 60 Vbeta and 13 Jbeta primers. Clones were read by immunoSEQ multiplex PCR, and TCRdb kept only the in-frame ones, dropping some. The top ten clones hold under 3% of a sample with about 270,000 clones, around two thirds of them seen once. Sample: PBMCs. These receptors all come from a female donor in good health and CMV-seronegative.

The gene calls are TRBV19 and TRBJ1-1; D uncertain. CDR1 is LNHDA and CDR2 is SQIVND in the germline V gene (reference sequence). Trimming took 3 bases from V and 5 from J, leaving 10 bases between them. This CDR3 is 13 amino acids long. CDR3 sequence (DNA): TGTGCCAGTAGTATTAACAGCCCTACTGAAGCTTTCTTT. It encodes CASSINSPTEAFF.

This chain links TRBV21-1 with TRBJ2-1; TRBD2, the D gene given by the table, was not confirmed from the DNA. TRBV21-1 has pseudogene status. The CDR3 has 17 amino acids. The CDR3 bases are TGTGCCAGCAGCAAAAGTCTGGCGGGAGGGCTAGTCAATGAGCAGTTCTTC. Protein product: CASSKSLAGGLVNEQFF.

The chain joins TRBV11-2 to TRBJ2-7; 7 nucleotides align to TRBD2. Looked up from germline, CDR1 is SGHAT and CDR2 is FQNNGV. The CDR3 is 14 amino acids. V dropped 1 base and J dropped 2; count of bases not matched to a gene: 2. As DNA, the CDR3 is TGTGCCAGCAGCTTAGGTGGGGGGGCCTACGAGCAGTACTTC. It codes for CASSLGGGAYEQYF.

This clone came up once. The chain links TRBV27 to TRBJ2-6; D is ambiguous. Deletions cut 4 bases from V and 3 bases from J, with 7 bases between. The length of the CDR3 is 14 residues. CDR1 and CDR2 from the germline V gene are MNHEY and SMNVEV (reference sequence). The CDR3 reads CASSSAYGANVLTF. CDR3 nucleotide sequence: TGTGCCAGCAGTTCAGCGTATGGGGCCAACGTCCTGACTTTC.

The chain has TRBV13 and TRBJ2-4; D not certain. With 5 bases removed from V and 0 bases from J, the gap between germline ends came to 11 bases. The germline CDR1 and CDR2 sequences are PRHDT and FYEKMQ (reference sequence). The CDR3 consists of 15 residues. The CDR3 loop is CASSTKLRAKNIQYF. The DNA of the CDR3 is TGTGCCAGCAGCACTAAACTTAGAGCCAAAAACATTCAGTACTTC.

V is TRBV29-1 and J is TRBJ2-7; D unclear. This CDR3 has 14 amino acids. V lost 4 bases to trimming and J lost 3 bases, with 16 bases between them. CDR1 is SQVTM and CDR2 is ANQGSEA in the germline V gene. The CDR3 region is CSVGFGRTNYEQYF. CDR3 DNA sequence: TGCAGCGTTGGATTTGGCCGTACGAACTACGAGCAGTACTTC.

V and J are TRBV19 and TRBJ1-3; D unresolved. Germline CDR1 and CDR2: LNHDA and SQIVND (reference sequence). The CDR3 length is 14 residues. With 4 bases removed from V and 5 bases from J, the gap between germline ends came to 12 bases. In DNA, the CDR3 is TGTGCCAGTAGTAGGTGGGAGCAGAGAAACACCATATATTTT. Encoded protein: CASSRWEQRNTIYF. Full variable domain (missing parts from reference TRBV19 and TRBJ1-3): DGGITQSPKYLFRKEGQNVTLSCEQNLNHDAMYWYRQDPGQGLRLIYYSQIVNDFQKGDIAEGYSVSREKKESFPLTVTSAQKNPTAFYLCASSRWEQRNTIYFGEGSWLTVV.

V usage is TRBV18 and J usage is TRBJ2-3; 9 bases fit TRBD2. Germline-derived CDR1 and CDR2 are KGHSH and LQKENI. The V gene end was trimmed by 3 bases and the J gene end by 8 bases; junction bases not matched to a gene: 9. The CDR3 runs 15 residues. CDR3 amino acids: CASSPVAGGLATQYF. DNA of the CDR3: TGTGCCAGCTCACCGGTGGCGGGAGGGCTCGCTACGCAGTATTTT. Combining the CDR3 with reference TRBV18 and TRBJ2-3 gives the whole variable domain NAGVMQNPRHLVRRRGQEARLRCSPMKGHSHVYWYRQLPEEGLKFMVYLQKENIIDESGMPKERFSAEFPKEGPSILRIQQVVRGDSAAYFCASSPVAGGLATQYFGPGTRLTVL.

This clone was picked up a small number of times. The rearrangement uses TRBV18 and TRBJ1-2; D gene ambiguous. V shed 4 bases and J shed 3 bases, with 9 bases lying between them. This CDR3 is built from 13 residues. Germline CDR1 and CDR2: KGHSH and LQKENI. In DNA form, the CDR3 reads TGTGCCAGCTCACTCACCGGGGACTATGGCTACACCTTC. As protein: CASSLTGDYGYTF.

J is TRBJ2-1 and V is TRBV9, with 7 bases aligning to TRBD2. V trimming: 2 bases; J trimming: 0 bases; junction bases outside the gene matches: 2. The V gene's germline CDR1 is SGDLS and CDR2 YYNGEE. CDR3 length: 15 amino acids. The CDR3 DNA follows: TGTGCCAGCAGCGTTGAGCGGGGCTCCTACAATGAGCAGTTCTTC. This gives the protein CASSVERGSYNEQFF.

V usage is TRBV14 and J usage is TRBJ1-3; TRBD1 aligns across 11 bases. The CDR3 is 14 residues long. Germline V gives CDR1 SGHDN, CDR2 FVKESK. The V segment lost 4 bases and the J segment 6 bases; nucleotides outside the gene matches: 2. CDR3 coding DNA: TGTGCCAGCAGCCTGGACAGGGGGCAAAACACCATATATTTT. This encodes CASSLDRGQNTIYF. Drawing the rest from reference TRBV14 and TRBJ1-3, the complete variable domain is EAGVTQFPSHSVIEKGQTVTLRCDPISGHDNLYWYRRVMGKEIKFLLHFVKESKQDESGMPNNRFLAERTGGTYSTLKVQPAELEDSGVYFCASSLDRGQNTIYFGEGSWLTVV.

This sequence joins TRBV19 and TRBJ2-1; tentative D call: TRBD2 (6 bases). Trimming pared 10 bases from V and 6 bases from J, leaving 13 bases between. Germline CDR1 reads LNHDA; CDR2 reads SQIVND (reference sequence). CDR3 length: 12 amino acids. The CDR3 is CATAPGGNEQFF. The CDR3 DNA follows: TGTGCCACTGCGCCCGGGGGCAATGAGCAGTTCTTC.